This T cell receptor (beta chain) appears in the sequencing data of a study of identifying expanded T cells in peripheral blood. Study-wide points: Clone count variance between roughly 2-week samples rose with total template count. Differentially abundant clones: around 1.1 between replicates, about 17 at about 13 days, less than 20 at four.

The data were produced by immunoSEQ multiplex PCR, yet TCRdb's version contains in-frame clones alone and is incomplete. The sample consists of about 97,000 clones, 88% of them appearing once. After removal of 5 bases from V and 1 base from J, the junction contained 7 bases not matched to a gene. Germline V gene lookup returns CDR1 SGHAT and CDR2 FQNNGV. The CDR3 length is 16 residues. Comment on this clone: Its cognate antigen is unknown.

Collection occurred without any documented infections or immune events in donors. This clonotype originated in a person aged 18-69 years in good health. The V gene is TRBV11-2, the J gene TRBJ2-2, with 7 bases lining up with TRBD2. The source material was blood. CDR3 residues: CASSPGGTKNTGELFF. In DNA, the CDR3 is TGTGCCAGCAGCCCCGGGGGGACCAAGAACACCGGGGAGCTGTTTTTT.